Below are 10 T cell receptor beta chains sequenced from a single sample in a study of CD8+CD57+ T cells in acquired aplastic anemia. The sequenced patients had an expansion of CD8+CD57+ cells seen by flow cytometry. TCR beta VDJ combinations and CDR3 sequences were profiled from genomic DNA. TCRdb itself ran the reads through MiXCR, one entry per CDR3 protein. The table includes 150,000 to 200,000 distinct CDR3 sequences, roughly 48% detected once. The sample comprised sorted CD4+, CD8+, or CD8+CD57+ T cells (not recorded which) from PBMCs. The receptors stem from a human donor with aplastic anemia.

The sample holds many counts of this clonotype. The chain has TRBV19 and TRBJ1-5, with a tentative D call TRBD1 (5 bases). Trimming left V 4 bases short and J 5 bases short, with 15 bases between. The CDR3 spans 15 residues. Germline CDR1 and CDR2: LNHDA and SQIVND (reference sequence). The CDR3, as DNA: TGTGCCAGTAGTACACGGGGTAGAGGGGATCAGCCCCAGCATTTT. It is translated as CASSTRGRGDQPQHF.

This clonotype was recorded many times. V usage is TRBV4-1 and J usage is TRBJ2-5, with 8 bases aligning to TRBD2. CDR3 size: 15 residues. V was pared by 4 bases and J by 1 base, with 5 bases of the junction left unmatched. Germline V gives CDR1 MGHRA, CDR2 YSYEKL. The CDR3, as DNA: TGCGCCAGCAGCCGGTTAGCGGGGACCCAAGAGACCCAGTACTTC. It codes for CASSRLAGTQETQYF.

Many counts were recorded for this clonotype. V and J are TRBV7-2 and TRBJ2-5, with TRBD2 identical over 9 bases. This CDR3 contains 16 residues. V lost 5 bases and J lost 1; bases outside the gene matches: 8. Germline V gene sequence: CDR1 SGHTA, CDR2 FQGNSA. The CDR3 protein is CASSLGGGGAQETQYF. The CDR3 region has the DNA TGTGCCAGCAGCCTCGGTGGCGGGGGGGCCCAAGAGACCCAGTACTTC.

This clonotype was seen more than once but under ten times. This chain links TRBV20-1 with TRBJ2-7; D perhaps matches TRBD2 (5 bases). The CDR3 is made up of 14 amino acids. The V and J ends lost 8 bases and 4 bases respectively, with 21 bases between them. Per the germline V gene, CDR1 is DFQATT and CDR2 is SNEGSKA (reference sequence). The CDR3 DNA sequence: TGCAGTCTTGGTCCTTACGGGCGGAGGTACGAGCAGTACTTC. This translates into CSLGPYGRRYEQYF.

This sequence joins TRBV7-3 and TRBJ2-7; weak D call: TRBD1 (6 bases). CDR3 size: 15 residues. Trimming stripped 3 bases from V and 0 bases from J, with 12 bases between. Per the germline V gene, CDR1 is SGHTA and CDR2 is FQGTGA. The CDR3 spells CASSLHGQSSYEQYF. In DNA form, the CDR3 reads TGTGCCAGCAGCTTGCATGGACAGAGCTCCTACGAGCAGTACTTC.

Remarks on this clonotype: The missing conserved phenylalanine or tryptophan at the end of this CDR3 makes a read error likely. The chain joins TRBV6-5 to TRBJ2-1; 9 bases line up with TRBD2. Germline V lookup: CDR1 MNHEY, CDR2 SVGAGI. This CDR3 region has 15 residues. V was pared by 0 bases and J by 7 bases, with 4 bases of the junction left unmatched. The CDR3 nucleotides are TGTGCCAGCAGTTACTCAAGGCTAGCGGGAAATGAGCAGTTCTCC. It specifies CASSYSRLAGNEQFS.

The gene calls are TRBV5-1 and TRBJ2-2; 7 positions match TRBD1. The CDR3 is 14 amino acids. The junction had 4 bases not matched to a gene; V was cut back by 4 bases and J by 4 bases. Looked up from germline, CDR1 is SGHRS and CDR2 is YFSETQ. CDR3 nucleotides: TGCGCCAGCAGCCTGGGACAGTCCACCGGGGAGCTGTTTTTT. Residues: CASSLGQSTGELFF. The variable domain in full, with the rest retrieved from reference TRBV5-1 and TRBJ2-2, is KAGVTQTPRYLIKTRGQQVTLSCSPISGHRSVSWYQQTPGQGLQFLFEYFSETQRNKGNFPGRFSGRQFSNSRSEMNVSTLELGDSALYLCASSLGQSTGELFFGEGSRLTVL.

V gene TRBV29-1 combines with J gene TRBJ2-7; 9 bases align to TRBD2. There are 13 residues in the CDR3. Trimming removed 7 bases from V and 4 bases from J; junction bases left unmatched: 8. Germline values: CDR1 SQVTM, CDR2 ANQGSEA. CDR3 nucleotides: TGCAGCGCCGGGCGGGAGGGATTGTACGAGCAGTACTTC. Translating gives CSAGREGLYEQYF.

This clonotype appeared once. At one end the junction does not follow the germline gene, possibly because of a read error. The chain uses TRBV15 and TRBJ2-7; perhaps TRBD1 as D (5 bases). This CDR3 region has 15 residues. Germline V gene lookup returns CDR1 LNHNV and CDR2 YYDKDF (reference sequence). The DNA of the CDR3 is TGTGCCAGCAGCCCCCGACGAAGGGGTCTGGACGAGCAGTACTTC. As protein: CASSPRRRGLDEQYF.

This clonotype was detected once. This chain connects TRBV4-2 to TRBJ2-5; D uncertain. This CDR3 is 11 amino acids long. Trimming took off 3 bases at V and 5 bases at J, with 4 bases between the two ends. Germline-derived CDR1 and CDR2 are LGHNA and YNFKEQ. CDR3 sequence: CASSQEETQYF. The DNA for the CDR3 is TGTGCCAGCAGCCAGGAGGAGACCCAGTACTTC.